These T cell receptor beta chains were read from a single sample in a study of blood T cell repertoires in COVID-19. TCRdb's copy holds only in-frame clones and misses some; the assay was immunoSEQ multiplex PCR. In the table there are roughly 220,000 clones, about 87% of which are singletons. Input material: peripheral blood. All receptors come from a man aged 60-69 years with acute or convalescent COVID-19. Each CDR3 is given with its conserved first and last residue. Each record gives: V gene, clone size, J gene, D gene, CDR3 DNA, CDR3 protein. The D gene is left open where the match is weak. The listing skips clone size in some rows; elsewhere it reads once, few, many or a size class.

TRBV3-1/TRBV3-2	.	TRBJ2-2	TRBD2	TGTGCCAGCAGCCAATCGGGGGGGCTAGGTACCGGGGAGCTGTTTTTT	CASSQSGGLGTGELFF
TRBV7-9	.	TRBJ2-7	.	TGTGCCAGCAGCTCCACCGGGACTGACTCCTACGAGCAGTACTTC	CASSSTGTDSYEQYF
TRBV5-1	.	TRBJ2-1	TRBD1	TGCGCCAGCAGTTCAACTGGACAGGGGGCCAACAATGAGCAGTTCTTC	CASSSTGQGANNEQFF
TRBV10-2	once	TRBJ1-5	TRBD1	TGCGCCAGCAGGGAGACAGGGGCTAGCAATCAGCCCCAGCATTTT	CASRETGASNQPQHF
TRBV18	.	TRBJ1-2	.	TGTGCCAGCTCACCGGTTGGCAGGGATTTGTATGGCTACACCTTC	CASSPVGRDLYGYTF
TRBV6-5	.	TRBJ1-2	TRBD1	TGTGCCAGCAGGCCGGGACAGGGAGGTAGCTACACCTTC	CASRPGQGGSYTF
TRBV5-1	once	TRBJ2-5	.	TGCGCCAGCAGCCTGGGGGGACTCAAAGGGGAGACCCAGTACTTC	CASSLGGLKGETQYF
TRBV5-5	once	TRBJ2-5	TRBD1	TGTGCCAGCAGCGGTACAGGGGCGGGAGAGACCCAGTACTTC	CASSGTGAGETQYF
TRBV5-4	.	TRBJ1-3	.	TGTGCCAGCAGCGGGAGCTCTGGAAACACCATATATTTT	CASSGSSGNTIYF
TRBV4-1	.	TRBJ1-5	.	TGCGCCAGCAGCCAAGGCAGAGGGAGCAATCAGCCCCAGCATTTT	CASSQGRGSNQPQHF
TRBV19	.	TRBJ1-3	.	TGTGCCAGTAGTACGCAGGGCGCTGGAAACACCATATATTTT	CASSTQGAGNTIYF
TRBV4-2	.	TRBJ2-7	TRBD2	TGTGCCAGCAGCCAAGAGGGCCCTAGCGGGGCCTACGAGCAGTACTTC	CASSQEGPSGAYEQYF
TRBV5-1	.	TRBJ2-7	.	TGCGCCAGCAGCTACCCGGACGGGAACGAGCAGTACTTC	CASSYPDGNEQYF
TRBV6-4	.	TRBJ1-2	.	TGTGCCAGCAGGCCCCCCACAGGGCAATGGGTCTATGGCTACACCTTC	CASRPPTGQWVYGYTF
TRBV6-5	.	TRBJ2-5	TRBD2	TGTGCCAGCAGTTCCACTAGCGGGGGAGGACAAGAGACCCAGTACTTC	CASSSTSGGGQETQYF
TRBV2	.	TRBJ1-1	TRBD1	TGTGCCAGCAGTAAGTTATTGTTCCGGGACAGGGATACTGAAGCTTTCTTT	CASSKLLFRDRDTEAFF
TRBV7-2	.	TRBJ1-3	.	TGTGCCAGCAGCTTAGAATACTCTGGAAACACCATATATTTT	CASSLEYSGNTIYF
TRBV9	.	TRBJ2-1	.	TGTGCCAGCAGCTCCTTCGACAGAAACAATGAGCAGTTCTTC	CASSSFDRNNEQFF
TRBV12-3/TRBV12-4	.	TRBJ2-3	.	TGTGCCAGCAGTTGGACTACCACAGATACGCAGTATTTT	CASSWTTTDTQYF
TRBV25-1	.	TRBJ2-5	TRBD1	TGTGCCAGCACTAAACGGGACAGGGGGATCGAGACCCAGTACTTC	CASTKRDRGIETQYF
TRBV2	.	TRBJ1-4	.	TGTGCCAGCAGTTCGACAGGCCGTAATGAAAAACTGTTTTTT	CASSSTGRNEKLFF
TRBV27	.	TRBJ2-1	TRBD2	TGTGCCAGCAGTGGACTAGCGGGGGTGTACAATGAGCAGTTCTTC	CASSGLAGVYNEQFF
TRBV24-1	.	TRBJ2-2	.	TGTGCCACCAGTGATGGCGGGGGCGCTCGGACCGGGGAGCTGTTTTTT	CATSDGGGARTGELFF
TRBV6-5	.	TRBJ2-2	.	TGTGCCAGCAGTTACGACAGAGGGGAGCTGTTTTTT	CASSYDRGELFF
TRBV7-2	.	TRBJ1-1	.	TGTGCCAGCAGCTTTAAACAGGTGAACACTGAAGCTTTCTTT	CASSFKQVNTEAFF
TRBV5-1	.	TRBJ1-4	.	TGCGCCAGCAGCCGGGGGAGGGGATCGGATGAAAAACTGTTTTTT	CASSRGRGSDEKLFF